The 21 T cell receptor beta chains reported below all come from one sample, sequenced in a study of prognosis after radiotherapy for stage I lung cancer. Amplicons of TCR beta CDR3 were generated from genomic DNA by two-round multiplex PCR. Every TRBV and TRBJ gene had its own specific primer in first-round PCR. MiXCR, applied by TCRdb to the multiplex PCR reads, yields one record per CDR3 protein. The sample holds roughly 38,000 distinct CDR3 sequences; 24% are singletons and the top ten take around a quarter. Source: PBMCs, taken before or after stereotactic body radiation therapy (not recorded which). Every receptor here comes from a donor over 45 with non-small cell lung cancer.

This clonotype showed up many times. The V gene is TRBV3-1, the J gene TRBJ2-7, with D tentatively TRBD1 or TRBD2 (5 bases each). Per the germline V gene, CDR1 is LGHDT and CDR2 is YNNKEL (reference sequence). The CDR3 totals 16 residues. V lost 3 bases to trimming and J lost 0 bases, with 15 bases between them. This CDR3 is CASSQAPGANSYEQYF. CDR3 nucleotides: TGTGCCAGCAGCCAGGCTCCCGGGGCCAACTCCTACGAGCAGTACTTC.

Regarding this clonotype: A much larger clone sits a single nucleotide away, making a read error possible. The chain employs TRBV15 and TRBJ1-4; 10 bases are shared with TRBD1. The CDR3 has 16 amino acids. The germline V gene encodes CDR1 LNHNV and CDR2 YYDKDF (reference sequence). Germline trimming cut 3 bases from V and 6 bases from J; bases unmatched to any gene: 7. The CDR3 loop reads CATSRPPGQGDEKLFF. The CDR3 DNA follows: TGTGCCACCAGCAGGCCTCCCGGACAGGGGGATGAAAAACTGTTTTTT.

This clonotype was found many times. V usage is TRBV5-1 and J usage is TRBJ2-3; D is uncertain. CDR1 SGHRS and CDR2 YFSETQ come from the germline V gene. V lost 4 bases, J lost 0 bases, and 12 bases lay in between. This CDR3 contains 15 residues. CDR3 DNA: TGCGCCAGCAGCCCGGCCGGCGGTAGCACAGATACGCAGTATTTT. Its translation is CASSPAGGSTDTQYF.

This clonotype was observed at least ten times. The CDR3 reads CASGVDSYEQYF. In DNA form, the CDR3 reads TGTGCCAGCGGGGTGGACTCCTACGAGCAGTACTTC. This chain connects TRBV6-1 to TRBJ2-7; D gene uncertain. Germline values: CDR1 MNHNS, CDR2 SASEGT. The CDR3 runs 12 residues. V dropped 8 bases and J dropped 0 bases, with 8 bases sitting between them.

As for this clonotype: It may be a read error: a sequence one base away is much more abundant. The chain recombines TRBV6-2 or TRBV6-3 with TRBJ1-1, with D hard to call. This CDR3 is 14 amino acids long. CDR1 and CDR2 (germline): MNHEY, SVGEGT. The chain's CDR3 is CDSSDVGGNTEAFF. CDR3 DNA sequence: TGTGACAGCAGTGATGTGGGCGGGAACACTGAAGCTTTCTTT.

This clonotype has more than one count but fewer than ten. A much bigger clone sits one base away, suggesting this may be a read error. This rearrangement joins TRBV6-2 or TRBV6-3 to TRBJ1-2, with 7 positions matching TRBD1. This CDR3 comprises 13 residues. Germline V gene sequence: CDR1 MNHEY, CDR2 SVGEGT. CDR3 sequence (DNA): TGTGCCGGCAGCCCCGGGACAGACTATGGCTACACCTTC. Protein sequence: CAGSPGTDYGYTF.

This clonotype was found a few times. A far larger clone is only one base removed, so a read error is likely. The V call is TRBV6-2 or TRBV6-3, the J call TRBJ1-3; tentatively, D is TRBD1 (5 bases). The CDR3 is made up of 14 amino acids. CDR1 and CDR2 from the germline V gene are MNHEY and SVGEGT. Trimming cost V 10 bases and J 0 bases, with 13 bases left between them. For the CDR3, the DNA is TGTGCCATCAGGGATCCGAGCTCTGGAAACACCATATATTTT. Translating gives CAIRDPSSGNTIYF.

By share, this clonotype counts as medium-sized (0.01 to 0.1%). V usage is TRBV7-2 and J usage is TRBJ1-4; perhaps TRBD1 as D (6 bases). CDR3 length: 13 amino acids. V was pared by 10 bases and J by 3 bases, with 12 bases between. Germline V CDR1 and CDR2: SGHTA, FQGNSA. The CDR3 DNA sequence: TGTGCCACCAAGGGGGGGTCTAATGAAAAACTGTTTTTT. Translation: CATKGGSNEKLFF.

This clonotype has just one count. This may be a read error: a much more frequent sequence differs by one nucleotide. The DNA of the CDR3 is TGTGCCAGCAGTACTAGCGGGGGCCTGGAGACCCAGTACTTC. Translating it yields CASSTSGGLETQYF. The V call is TRBV25-1, the J call TRBJ2-5; TRBD2 aligns across 11 bases. The junction had 4 bases not matched to a gene; V was cut back by 5 bases and J by 5 bases. Germline CDR1 reads MGHDK; CDR2 reads SYGVNS. There are 14 residues in the CDR3.

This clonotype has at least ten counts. CDR3 DNA: TGCGCCAGCAGCCAAGTGGACAGGTTGAATTCACCCCTCCACTTT. Translated: CASSQVDRLNSPLHF. The chain couples TRBV4-1 to TRBJ1-6; 7 bases agree with TRBD1. The CDR3 runs to 15 residues. The ends lost 1 base at V and 7 bases at J; junction bases unmatched: 4. Germline values: CDR1 MGHRA, CDR2 YSYEKL.

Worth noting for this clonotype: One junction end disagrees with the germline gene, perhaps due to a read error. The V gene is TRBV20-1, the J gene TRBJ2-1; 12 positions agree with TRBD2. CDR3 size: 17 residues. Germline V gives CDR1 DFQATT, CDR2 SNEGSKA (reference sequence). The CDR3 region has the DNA TGCAGTGCTGTACTAGCGGGAGGCTTTGGATCCTACAATGAGAAGTTCTTC. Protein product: CSAVLAGGFGSYNEKFF.

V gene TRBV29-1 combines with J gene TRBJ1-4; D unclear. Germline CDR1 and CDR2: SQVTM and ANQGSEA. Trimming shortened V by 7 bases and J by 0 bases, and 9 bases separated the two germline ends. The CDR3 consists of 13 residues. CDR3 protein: CSGRVATNEKLFF. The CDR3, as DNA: TGCAGCGGCCGTGTTGCAACTAATGAAAAACTGTTTTTT.

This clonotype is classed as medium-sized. The CDR3 region is CASEFRGNYGYTF. The CDR3 DNA sequence: TGTGCCAGCGAGTTTAGGGGGAACTATGGCTACACCTTC. This rearrangement joins TRBV28 to TRBJ1-2; D is possibly TRBD1 (6 bases). CDR1 MDHEN and CDR2 SYDVKM come from the germline V gene. The CDR3 spans 13 residues. Trimming removed 8 bases from V and 2 bases from J, with 12 bases in between.

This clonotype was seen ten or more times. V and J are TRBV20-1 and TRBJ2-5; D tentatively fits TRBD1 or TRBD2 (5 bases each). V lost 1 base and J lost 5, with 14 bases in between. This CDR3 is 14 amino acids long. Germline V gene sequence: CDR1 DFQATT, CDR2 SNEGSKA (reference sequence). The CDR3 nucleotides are TGCAGTGCTAGAGGGGGAGTTTGGGGGGAGACCCAGTACTTC. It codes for CSARGGVWGETQYF.

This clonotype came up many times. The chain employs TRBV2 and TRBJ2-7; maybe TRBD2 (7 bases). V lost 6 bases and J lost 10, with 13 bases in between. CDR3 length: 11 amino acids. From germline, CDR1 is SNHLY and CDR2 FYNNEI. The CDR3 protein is CASRGGGYQYF. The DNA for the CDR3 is TGTGCCAGCAGGGGAGGGGGTTATCAGTACTTC.

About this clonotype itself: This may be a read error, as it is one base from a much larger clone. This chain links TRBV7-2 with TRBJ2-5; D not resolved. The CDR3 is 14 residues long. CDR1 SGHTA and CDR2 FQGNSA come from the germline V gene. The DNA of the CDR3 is TGTGCCAGCAGCTTAGGCCCACATACGGAGACCAAGTACTTC. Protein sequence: CASSLGPHTETKYF.

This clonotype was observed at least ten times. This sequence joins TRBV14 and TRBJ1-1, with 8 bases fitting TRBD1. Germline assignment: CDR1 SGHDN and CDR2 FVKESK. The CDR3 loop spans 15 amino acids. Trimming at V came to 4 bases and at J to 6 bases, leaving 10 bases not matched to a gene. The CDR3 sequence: CASSRIDQGASEAFF. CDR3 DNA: TGTGCCAGCAGCCGAATCGATCAGGGGGCTTCTGAAGCTTTCTTT.

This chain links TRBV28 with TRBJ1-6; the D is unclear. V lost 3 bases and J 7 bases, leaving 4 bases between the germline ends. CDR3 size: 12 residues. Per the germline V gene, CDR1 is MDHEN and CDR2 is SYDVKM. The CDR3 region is CASSFKNSPLHF. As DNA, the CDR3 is TGTGCCAGCAGTTTCAAAAATTCACCCCTCCACTTT.

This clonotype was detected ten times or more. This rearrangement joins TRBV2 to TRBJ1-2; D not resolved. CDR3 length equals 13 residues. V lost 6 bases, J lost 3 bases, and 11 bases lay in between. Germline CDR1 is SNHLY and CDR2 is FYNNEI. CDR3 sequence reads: CASSLARDYGYTF. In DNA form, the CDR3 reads TGTGCCAGCAGCTTGGCCCGGGACTATGGCTACACCTTC.

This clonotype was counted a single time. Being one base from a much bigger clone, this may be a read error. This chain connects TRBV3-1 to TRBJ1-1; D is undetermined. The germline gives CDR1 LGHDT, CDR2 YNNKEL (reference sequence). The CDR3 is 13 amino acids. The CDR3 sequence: CASIQGSSTEAFF. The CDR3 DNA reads TGTGCCAGCATCCAAGGCAGTAGCACTGAAGCTTTCTTT.

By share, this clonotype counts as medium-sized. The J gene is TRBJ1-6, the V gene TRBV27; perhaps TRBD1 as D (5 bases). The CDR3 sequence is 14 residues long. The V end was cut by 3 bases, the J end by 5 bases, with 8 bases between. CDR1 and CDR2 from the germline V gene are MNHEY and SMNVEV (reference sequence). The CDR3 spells CASSLGVHNSPLHF. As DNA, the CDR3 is TGTGCCAGCAGTTTGGGGGTCCATAATTCACCCCTCCACTTT.